The entry that follows covers one T cell receptor (beta chain) sequence. The time point here: baseline pretreatment blood. The sample's treatment: 15 Gy SBRT to primary tumor, nephrectomy 4 weeks later. The CDR3 length is 16 residues. Germline assignment: CDR1 SGHRS and CDR2 YFSETQ. The V end was cut by 4 bases, the J end by 5 bases, with 18 bases between. The data were taken from a study of radiation and T cells in renal cell carcinoma. The method was immunoSEQ multiplex PCR; TCRdb's version includes in-frame clones alone and lacks a portion of them. The sample lists roughly 100,000 clones, about 86% occurring once.

The chain combines TRBV5-1 with TRBJ1-4; D might be TRBD1 (6 bases). The sequence was collected from a man in his forties or fifties with renal cell carcinoma. The source was blood, collected from a patient whose treatment included radiotherapy and nephrectomy. The CDR3 DNA follows: TGCGCCAGCAGCACCGGGACGCCGGGGGCCAATGAAAAACTGTTTTTT. Protein product: CASSTGTPGANEKLFF.